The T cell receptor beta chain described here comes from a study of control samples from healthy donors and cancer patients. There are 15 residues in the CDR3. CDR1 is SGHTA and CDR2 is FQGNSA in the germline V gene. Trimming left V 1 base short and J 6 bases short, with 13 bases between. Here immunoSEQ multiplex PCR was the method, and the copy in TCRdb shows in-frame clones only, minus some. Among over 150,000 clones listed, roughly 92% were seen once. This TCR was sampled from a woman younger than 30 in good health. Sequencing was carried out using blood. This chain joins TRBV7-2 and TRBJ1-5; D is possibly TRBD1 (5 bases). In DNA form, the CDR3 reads TGTGCCAGCAGCTTAGACGGGCAGGGTTCTCAGCCCCAGCATTTT. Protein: CASSLDGQGSQPQHF.